The entry that follows covers one T cell receptor beta chain sequence. This record belongs to a study of shared clonotypes between healthy human individuals. Profiling relied on immunoSEQ multiplex PCR, and the TCRdb table lists in-frame clones only, not all of them. The sample lists about 700,000 clones, around two thirds occurring once. V trimming: 5 bases; J trimming: 1 base; junction bases outside the gene matches: 11. CDR1 is LNHDA and CDR2 is SQIVND in the germline V gene (reference sequence). This CDR3 has 17 residues. This chain connects TRBV19 to TRBJ2-1; 7 bases map to TRBD2. Material: memory CD4+ T cells sorted from blood. Subset: CD45RA-negative fraction. This sequence originates from a woman under 40 in good health. CDR3 amino acids: CASSRSGLDWSYNEQFF. The CDR3 region has the DNA TGTGCCAGTAGTCGTTCTGGACTAGATTGGTCCTACAATGAGCAGTTCTTC. Variable domain in full (rest from reference TRBV19 and TRBJ2-1): DGGITQSPKYLFRKEGQNVTLSCEQNLNHDAMYWYRQDPGQGLRLIYYSQIVNDFQKGDIAEGYSVSREKKESFPLTVTSAQKNPTAFYLCASSRSGLDWSYNEQFFGPGTRLTVL.